This record concerns one T cell receptor (beta chain) sequence. Its antigen is still unknown. A read error may account for a junction end that differs from germline. The time point here: persistent/refractory GD, antithyroid drugs over 5 years with positive TRAb. Making the TCR library involved RNA that had been extracted from PBMCs. Graves' disease diagnoses followed American Thyroid Association guidelines. The sample comes from a study of regulatory T cells in long-lasting Graves disease. Study-wide context: Positive TSH receptor antibodies alongside over 5 years of antithyroid drugs were what marked Graves' disease as persistent.

Building the TCR beta libraries relied on iRepertoire HTBI primers, and CDR3 regions underwent Arm-PCR. TCRdb reprocessed the multiplex PCR reads via MiXCR and lists one record per CDR3 protein. Among 450,000 or so distinct CDR3 sequences, less than 25% were seen once, and the ten largest hold over 7.5%. Study results and caveats: Persistent Graves' cases showed lower TCR diversity than newly diagnosed cases.

The sample consisted of peripheral blood mononuclear cells (PBMCs), taken when the disease was refractory, from a patient treated with antithyroid drugs. This clonotype was sampled from a female donor with Graves disease.

In DNA, the CDR3 is TGCGCCAGCAGCCAAGAACCCCCCTACGAGCAGTACTTC. Protein: CASSQEPPYEQYF. This rearrangement joins TRBV11-2 to TRBJ2-7; D is ambiguous. CDR3 length equals 13 residues. The germline V gene encodes CDR1 SGHAT and CDR2 FQNNGV.